Below, 18 T cell receptor beta chains from the same sample are listed, as sequenced in a study of cytomegalovirus exposure and HLA in healthy donors. In the PCR, 60 Vbeta and 13 Jbeta primers were used. Here immunoSEQ multiplex PCR was the method, and the copy in TCRdb shows in-frame clones only, minus some. Here the sample spans roughly 100,000 clones, around 86% being singletons. Material for sequencing was PBMCs. The receptors shown here come from a man younger than 45 in good health and CMV-seropositive.

This sequence joins TRBV10-3 and TRBJ1-1; D gene uncertain. CDR3 length equals 10 residues. Trimming stripped 8 bases from V and 5 bases from J, with 6 bases between. CDR1 and CDR2 from the germline V gene are ENHRY and SYGVKD. Written as DNA, the CDR3 is TGTGCCATCGTCAGGACTGAAGCTTTCTTT. Translated, it gives CAIVRTEAFF.

V and J are TRBV4-2 and TRBJ1-1; D is ambiguous. Trimming shortened V by 4 bases and J by 1 base, and 10 bases separated the two germline ends. The CDR3 has 14 amino acids. Germline V CDR1 and CDR2: LGHNA, YNFKEQ. The CDR3 nucleotides are TGTGCCAGCAGCCCCCAAGTCGGGAACACTGAAGCTTTCTTT. Encoded protein: CASSPQVGNTEAFF.

This clone was seen once. The gene calls are TRBV5-1 and TRBJ1-2; D perhaps matches TRBD1 (6 bases). Per the germline V gene, CDR1 is SGHRS and CDR2 is YFSETQ. The V end lost 5 bases, the J end lost 0 bases, and 11 bases lay between the germline ends. The CDR3 sequence is 14 residues long. The CDR3 region has the DNA TGCGCCAGCAGAACAGGGAATACTAACTATGGCTACACCTTC. Encoded protein: CASRTGNTNYGYTF.

This sequence joins TRBV30 and TRBJ1-5; TRBD1 aligns across 8 bases. This CDR3 is built from 12 residues. The V segment lost 7 bases and the J segment 2 bases; nucleotides outside the gene matches: 1. Germline-derived CDR1 and CDR2 are GTSNPN and SVGIG (reference sequence). The CDR3 protein is CALDRGNQPQHF. The CDR3 nucleotides read TGTGCCTTGGACAGGGGCAATCAGCCCCAGCATTTT.

The rearrangement uses TRBV2 and TRBJ2-1, with D perhaps TRBD2 (6 bases). Germline V gene sequence: CDR1 SNHLY, CDR2 FYNNEI. V gave up 7 bases and J gave up 3 bases, with 13 bases separating them. This CDR3 region has 14 residues. CDR3 coding DNA: TGTGCCAGCACGGGACTCAAAAACTACAATGAGCAGTTCTTC. Translation gives CASTGLKNYNEQFF.

CDR3 loop: CASSPQGANEKLFF. The CDR3 bases are TGTGCCAGCTCACCACAGGGGGCTAATGAAAAACTGTTTTTT. The chain links TRBV18 to TRBJ1-4; D is possibly TRBD1 (6 bases). V shed 1 base and J shed 3 bases, with 6 bases lying between them. In germline, CDR1 is KGHSH, CDR2 LQKENI. This CDR3 has 14 amino acids.

The gene calls are TRBV6-5 and TRBJ2-7; 7 nucleotides agree with TRBD2. Germline assignment: CDR1 MNHEY and CDR2 SVGAGI. Trimming removed 6 bases from V and 1 base from J; junction bases left unmatched: 3. The CDR3 loop spans 13 amino acids. CDR3 sequence (DNA): TGTGCCAGCAGAGAGCGGGATTCCTACGAGCAGTACTTC. It specifies CASRERDSYEQYF.

This chain uses TRBV9 with TRBJ1-4; 7 positions agree with TRBD1. The CDR3 is 16 amino acids. CDR1 and CDR2 from the germline V gene are SGDLS and YYNGEE. V shed 2 bases and J 4 bases; nucleotides not matched to a gene: 8. This CDR3 reads CASSVLGGGGNEKLFF. DNA of the CDR3: TGTGCCAGCAGCGTCTTAGGGGGCGGTGGTAATGAAAAACTGTTTTTT.

This chain uses TRBV5-1 with TRBJ2-7, with TRBD1 identical over 8 bases. The CDR3 is 15 residues long. With V trimmed by 4 bases and J by 3 bases, 9 bases remained unmatched. Germline V gene data show CDR1 as SGHRS and CDR2 as YFSETQ. The CDR3 spells CASSPDRAGYYEQYF. Here the CDR3 DNA reads TGCGCCAGCAGCCCGGACAGGGCTGGGTACTACGAGCAGTACTTC.

The J gene is TRBJ1-6, the V gene TRBV25-1, with D maybe TRBD1 (5 bases). Trimming removed 5 bases from V and 10 bases from J, with 18 bases in between. The CDR3 is 15 amino acids. CDR1 and CDR2 from the germline V gene are MGHDK and SYGVNS. As DNA, the CDR3 is TGTGCCAGCAGTTTAGGGTGGGCAAGGGGCTCACCCCTCCACTTT. Its translation is CASSLGWARGSPLHF.

The gene calls are TRBV19 and TRBJ1-5, with a weak D call TRBD1 (6 bases). CDR1 LNHDA and CDR2 SQIVND come from the germline V gene (reference sequence). The CDR3 loop spans 16 amino acids. V was cut by 4 bases and J by 5 bases, with 18 bases left in between. The CDR3 DNA is TGTGCCAGTAGTACGGATAAACAGGGCCTAGATCAGCCCCAGCATTTT. Its translation is CASSTDKQGLDQPQHF.

The J gene is TRBJ2-1, the V gene TRBV4-1; TRBD2 matches at 12 bases. From germline, CDR1 is MGHRA and CDR2 YSYEKL. The CDR3 spans 16 residues. V lost 5 bases to trimming and J lost 2 bases; unmatched junction nucleotides: 4. This CDR3 is CASSITSGGTYNEQFF. The CDR3 bases are TGCGCCAGCAGCATCACTAGCGGGGGGACCTACAATGAGCAGTTCTTC.

The chain has TRBV5-4 and TRBJ2-2; perhaps TRBD2 as D (7 bases). Germline CDR1 is SGHNT and CDR2 is YYREEE (reference sequence). V lost 1 base and J lost 3, with 16 bases in between. The CDR3 length is 17 residues. CDR3 in amino acids: CASSLLRGGQDTGELFF. CDR3 nucleotide sequence: TGTGCCAGCAGCTTGCTTAGGGGGGGGCAGGACACCGGGGAGCTGTTTTTT.

The chain is built from TRBV19 and TRBJ1-2, with TRBD1 matching over 9 bases. The germline V gene has CDR1 LNHDA and CDR2 SQIVND (reference sequence). The CDR3 length is 13 residues. V was pared by 8 bases and J by 6 bases, with 7 bases of the junction left unmatched. The CDR3 loop is CASGYRGPDGYTF. The CDR3 DNA follows: TGTGCCAGTGGTTACAGGGGGCCAGATGGCTACACCTTC. Full variable domain (outside the CDR3, taken from reference TRBV19 and TRBJ1-2): DGGITQSPKYLFRKEGQNVTLSCEQNLNHDAMYWYRQDPGQGLRLIYYSQIVNDFQKGDIAEGYSVSREKKESFPLTVTSAQKNPTAFYLCASGYRGPDGYTFGSGTRLTVV.

This chain uses TRBV27 with TRBJ2-5; D ambiguous. CDR1 is MNHEY and CDR2 is SMNVEV in the germline V gene (reference sequence). The length of the CDR3 is 13 residues. Trimming took off 5 bases at V and 4 bases at J, with 11 bases between the two ends. This CDR3 is CASSQRVSETQYF. CDR3 DNA sequence: TGTGCCAGCAGTCAAAGAGTCTCAGAGACCCAGTACTTC.

The chain joins TRBV5-6 to TRBJ2-1, with a weak D call TRBD2 (5 bases). This CDR3 is 19 amino acids long. CDR1 and CDR2 from the germline V gene are SGHDT and YYEEEE. The germline V and J ends were trimmed by 4 bases and 2 bases, with 25 bases remaining between them. Here the CDR3 DNA reads TGTGCCAGCAGCGGCGGGCTAGACAACGGCGAAATTCCCTACAATGAGCAGTTCTTC. It specifies CASSGGLDNGEIPYNEQFF.

The V call is TRBV19, the J call TRBJ2-3, with TRBD1 matching over 9 bases. J gave up 3 bases and V 3 bases, and 7 bases lay outside the gene matches. This CDR3 region has 16 residues. Germline-derived CDR1 and CDR2 are LNHDA and SQIVND (reference sequence). The CDR3 DNA reads as TGTGCCAGTAGTATCCGGGACAGGGAATTAACAGATACGCAGTATTTT. Amino acids: CASSIRDRELTDTQYF. The full variable domain, in which reference TRBV19 and TRBJ2-3 provide the parts outside the CDR3, is DGGITQSPKYLFRKEGQNVTLSCEQNLNHDAMYWYRQDPGQGLRLIYYSQIVNDFQKGDIAEGYSVSREKKESFPLTVTSAQKNPTAFYLCASSIRDRELTDTQYFGPGTRLTVL.

The rearrangement uses TRBV13 and TRBJ1-2, with 7 bases aligning to TRBD1. CDR1 PRHDT and CDR2 FYEKMQ come from the germline V gene (reference sequence). The CDR3 is 14 amino acids. The ends lost 4 bases at V and 6 bases at J; junction bases unmatched: 8. The CDR3 region is CASSSWAGGHGYTF. CDR3 DNA: TGTGCCAGCAGCTCTTGGGCAGGGGGGCATGGCTACACCTTC. Complete variable domain (other parts from reference TRBV13 and TRBJ1-2): AAGVIQSPRHLIKEKRETATLKCYPIPRHDTVYWYQQGPGQDPQFLISFYEKMQSDKGSIPDRFSAQQFSDYHSELNMSSLELGDSALYFCASSSWAGGHGYTFGSGTRLTVV.